This entry describes one T cell receptor beta chain. Its antigen is not identified. A much larger clone sits a single nucleotide away, making a read error possible. It was the library that attached unique molecular identifiers to individual cDNA molecules. TCRdb re-called the RACE reads through MiXCR, storing one row per CDR3 protein. The table records about 41,000 distinct CDR3 sequences, under 4.5% of them present only once. Germline-derived CDR1 and CDR2 are LGHNA and YNFKEQ. Trimming pared 1 base from V and 8 bases from J, leaving 10 bases between. The CDR3 is made up of 13 amino acids. This sample was included in a study of human T cells and chemical hapten exposure. Study in general: Once 0.01% DPC had been applied to the upper back by patch test, readings were taken at 6 days.

The time point here: patch test 1, 2 weeks after DPC sensitization. Documented treatment: therapeutic diphenylcyclopropenone sensitization with weekly scalp DPC. RNA extraction used unfractionated whole blood as the source of total RNA. Non-pregnant alopecia patients aged 18 to 70, suitable for DPC therapy. Points from the study as a whole: PT1 expanded TCR counts and patch test score were linked, and their correlation was positive.

This receptor was identified in a man between 50 and 59 years old with alopecia areata. Some clones in this sample may be carry-over from other donors' samples. V gene TRBV4-2 combines with J gene TRBJ2-3; a weak D match, TRBD1 (6 bases). Sequencing was performed on whole blood, taken in connection with sensitization to the hapten diphenylcyclopropenone (DPC). The chain's CDR3 is CASSQGVGGTQYF. The CDR3 DNA sequence: TGTGCCAGCAGCCAAGGTGTAGGGGGTACGCAGTATTTT.